The entry below describes one TCR beta chain. Germline CDR1 is SNHLY and CDR2 is FYNNEI. V lost 1 base and J 5 bases, leaving 7 bases between the germline ends. The CDR3 runs 13 residues. The source of the sample is a study of blood T cell repertoires in COVID-19. Study-level information: PBMCs, B-cell-depleted T cells, or T cells were the source of the cDNA or gDNA that made up the material.

Residents of about two dozen US areas, aged about 18 to 89 years, made up the participants. Clinical history reported by participants formed the basis on which cohorts were assigned. Only in-frame clones appear in the TCRdb table, and some are missing; sequencing was by immunoSEQ multiplex PCR. Here the sample spans about 280,000 clones, about four fifths being singletons. This clonotype originated in a man between 35 and 55 years old who had been exposed to COVID-19. This chain links TRBV2 with TRBJ2-3; D is undetermined. Sequencing was carried out using PBMCs or T cells enriched from blood (not recorded which). CDR3 nucleotide sequence: TGTGCCAGCAGTGAAGAGTACAAAGATACGCAGTATTTT. Amino acid sequence: CASSEEYKDTQYF.